A single sample gave rise to the 15 T cell receptor beta chains below, sequenced in a study of cytomegalovirus exposure and HLA in healthy donors. Sequencing used immunoSEQ multiplex PCR; TCRdb keeps in-frame clones, though not all of them. The profile covers over 100,000 clones, with about 88% appearing a single time and less than 2.5% taken by the ten largest. The sequenced sample consisted of PBMCs. These receptors originate from a woman aged 18-29 years in good health and CMV-seronegative.

The J gene is TRBJ2-2, the V gene TRBV6-1; D perhaps matches TRBD1 (5 bases). CDR3 length equals 13 residues. CDR1 and CDR2 from the germline V gene are MNHNS and SASEGT. V was trimmed by 5 bases and J by 5 bases, leaving 9 bases between them. The CDR3: CASSRRETGELFF. The CDR3 nucleotides read TGTGCCAGCAGTCGCAGGGAAACCGGGGAGCTGTTTTTT.

The chain links TRBV6-1 to TRBJ1-3; weak D call: TRBD1 (5 bases). Germline V gene sequence: CDR1 MNHNS, CDR2 SASEGT. The CDR3 runs to 15 residues. Trimming cost V 2 bases and J 2 bases, with 10 bases left between them. The CDR3 sequence is CASSERSGTGNTIYF. In nucleotides, the CDR3 is TGTGCCAGCAGTGAACGGTCAGGGACTGGAAACACCATATATTTT.

As regards this clone: Germline and junction disagree at one end, which may indicate a read error. The V gene is TRBV5-1, the J gene TRBJ2-3; TRBD1 agrees at 7 bases. Germline-derived CDR1 and CDR2 are SGHRS and YFSETQ. CDR3 length: 15 residues. CDR3 in amino acids: CASSLGQGSIDTQYF. The CDR3 region has the DNA TGCGCCAGCAGCTTGGGACAGGGAAGCATAGATACGCAGTATTTT. The entire variable domain, with the rest obtained from reference TRBV5-1 and TRBJ2-3, is as follows: KAGVTQTPRYLIKTRGQQVTLSCSPISGHRSVSWYQQTPGQGLQFLFEYFSETQRNKGNFPGRFSGRQFSNSRSEMNVSTLELGDSALYLCASSLGQGSIDTQYFGPGTRLTVL.

V is TRBV5-4 and J is TRBJ2-5; no definite D call. Germline CDR1 SGHNT, CDR2 YYREEE (reference sequence). The CDR3 has 15 amino acids. V dropped 1 base and J dropped 3 bases, with 13 bases sitting between them. The CDR3 DNA is TGTGCCAGCAGCTTGAGTGTTGGGCCTGAAGAGACCCAGTACTTC. It translates to CASSLSVGPEETQYF. Drawing the rest from reference TRBV5-4 and TRBJ2-5, the complete variable domain is ETGVTQSPTHLIKTRGQQVTLRCSSQSGHNTVSWYQQALGQGPQFIFQYYREEENGRGNFPPRFSGLQFPNYSSELNVNALELDDSALYLCASSLSVGPEETQYFGPGTRLLVL.

V is TRBV29-1 and J is TRBJ2-1, with TRBD2 matching over 8 bases. Germline V CDR1 and CDR2: SQVTM, ANQGSEA. This CDR3 has 11 residues. CDR3 nucleotides: TGCACGGGGACTAGAAACAATGAGCAGTTCTTC. It yields the protein CTGTRNNEQFF.

The chain is built from TRBV9 and TRBJ1-1; D possibly corresponds to TRBD1 (5 bases). Germline-derived CDR1 and CDR2 are SGDLS and YYNGEE. V shed 3 bases and J shed 3 bases, with 18 bases lying between them. The CDR3 has 16 amino acids. CDR3 DNA sequence: TGTGCCAGCAGCGCCCACGTAGTCGGGGGTGACACTGAAGCTTTCTTT. The encoded protein is CASSAHVVGGDTEAFF.

The chain links TRBV7-2 to TRBJ2-2; the D is unclear. The germline V gene encodes CDR1 SGHTA and CDR2 FQGNSA. The CDR3 contains 13 residues. The V end was cut by 5 bases, the J end by 1 base, with 5 bases between. Here the CDR3 DNA reads TGTGCCAGCAGCCCCCAGAACACCGGGGAGCTGTTTTTT. This codes for CASSPQNTGELFF. Combining the CDR3 with reference TRBV7-2 and TRBJ2-2 gives the whole variable domain GAGVSQSPSNKVTEKGKDVELRCDPISGHTALYWYRQSLGQGLEFLIYFQGNSAPDKSGLPSDRFSAERTGGSVSTLTIQRTQQEDSAVYLCASSPQNTGELFFGEGSRLTVL.

The rearrangement uses TRBV19 and TRBJ1-6; D not resolved. CDR3 length: 12 amino acids. Germline V lookup: CDR1 LNHDA, CDR2 SQIVND (reference sequence). V was shortened by 4 bases and J by 7 bases, with 5 bases between the two germline ends. This CDR3 is CASSNPNSPLHF. CDR3 nucleotide sequence: TGTGCCAGTAGTAATCCGAATTCACCCCTCCACTTT.

Here the CDR3 reads CASSKPGQASSPLHF. CDR3 nucleotide sequence: TGTGCCAGTAGTAAACCGGGACAGGCGAGTTCACCCCTCCACTTT. The V call is TRBV19, the J call TRBJ1-6; 8 bases fit TRBD1. CDR3 size: 15 residues. V lost 4 bases and J lost 9; bases outside the gene matches: 8. Germline loops: CDR1 LNHDA, CDR2 SQIVND (reference sequence).

The chain recombines TRBV13 with TRBJ2-7; 9 positions match TRBD1. Per germline, CDR1 PRHDT and CDR2 FYEKMQ (reference sequence). The CDR3 spans 13 residues. The ends lost 3 bases at V and 5 bases at J; junction bases unmatched: 2. The CDR3, as DNA: TGTGCCAGCAGCTTCCGGGACAGGGACGAGCAGTACTTC. Translation: CASSFRDRDEQYF.

The chain is built from TRBV5-4 and TRBJ1-1; TRBD1 aligns across 7 bases. The trim removed 6 bases at V and 7 bases at J, leaving 3 bases unmatched. The germline V gene has CDR1 SGHNT and CDR2 YYREEE (reference sequence). The CDR3 consists of 11 residues. The CDR3 sequence is CASTRDSEAFF. The CDR3 DNA reads as TGTGCCAGCACCCGGGACAGTGAAGCTTTCTTT. The full variable domain, in which reference TRBV5-4 and TRBJ1-1 provide the parts outside the CDR3, is ETGVTQSPTHLIKTRGQQVTLRCSSQSGHNTVSWYQQALGQGPQFIFQYYREEENGRGNFPPRFSGLQFPNYSSELNVNALELDDSALYLCASTRDSEAFFGQGTRLTVV.

The rearrangement uses TRBV5-4 and TRBJ2-3; D uncertain. CDR1 is SGHNT and CDR2 is YYREEE in the germline V gene (reference sequence). V was cut by 7 bases and J by 0 bases, with 12 bases left in between. CDR3 length: 14 residues. Written as DNA, the CDR3 is TGTGCCAGCGGTTACATCGCTAGCACAGATACGCAGTATTTT. Translating it yields CASGYIASTDTQYF.

The genes are TRBV9 and TRBJ2-2; no firm D call. The CDR3 consists of 13 residues. V was clipped by 0 bases and J by 6 bases, with 6 bases between them. Germline-derived CDR1 and CDR2 are SGDLS and YYNGEE. For the CDR3, the DNA is TGTGCCAGCAGCGTAGTCACTTCCGGGGAGCTGTTTTTT. Translating it yields CASSVVTSGELFF.

The chain links TRBV27 to TRBJ2-6; 10 bases are a match to TRBD1. CDR1 and CDR2 from the germline V gene are MNHEY and SMNVEV (reference sequence). With V trimmed by 6 bases and J by 4 bases, 15 bases remained unmatched. The CDR3 is 19 residues long. The CDR3: CASRVDGTGDILGANVLTF. The CDR3 DNA reads TGTGCCAGCAGGGTGGACGGGACAGGGGACATTCTGGGGGCCAACGTCCTGACTTTC.

This chain uses TRBV7-2 with TRBJ2-3; D is undetermined. The CDR3 extends over 13 amino acids. Germline CDR1 reads SGHTA; CDR2 reads FQGNSA. The V end lost 5 bases, the J end lost 6 bases, and 12 bases lay between the germline ends. CDR3 residues: CASSLPSLDTQYF. Here the CDR3 DNA reads TGTGCCAGCAGCCTCCCGAGCCTTGATACGCAGTATTTT.